The 23 T cell receptor beta chains listed next were all sequenced from one sample in a study of shared T cell receptors in the human thymus. Sequenced by immunoSEQ multiplex PCR; TCRdb stores in-frame clones only, minus some. Of approximately 580,000 clones in the sample, about 80% were seen once. This sample also belongs to another study, concerning human thymus T cells.

Sequencing input: thymocytes. The receptors come from a boy less than two years old with a congenital heart defect.

The chain carries TRBV10-1 and TRBJ2-7; 8 bases align to TRBD1. Per germline, CDR1 WNHNN and CDR2 SYGVQD (reference sequence). V lost 4 bases and J lost 6; bases outside the gene matches: 8. The CDR3 is 14 amino acids. CDR3 DNA: TGCGCCAGCAGTGGCTCCTGGACAGGGATCGAGCAGTACTTC. It is translated as CASSGSWTGIEQYF.

This chain joins TRBV6-5 and TRBJ2-7, with 8 bases matching TRBD1. Trimming at V came to 4 bases and at J to 3 bases, leaving 8 bases not matched to a gene. This CDR3 comprises 15 residues. CDR1 and CDR2 from the germline V gene are MNHEY and SVGAGI. DNA for the CDR3: TGTGCCAGCAGTTCTCCATCCGGGACAGGCTACGAGCAGTACTTC. This encodes CASSSPSGTGYEQYF.

This rearrangement joins TRBV30 to TRBJ2-7; 7 nucleotides line up with TRBD2. This CDR3 comprises 14 residues. Germline CDR1 is GTSNPN and CDR2 is SVGIG (reference sequence). V lost 0 bases to trimming and J lost 5 bases; unmatched junction nucleotides: 7. CDR3 protein: CAWSVVAGVHEQYF. In DNA form, the CDR3 reads TGTGCCTGGAGTGTAGTGGCGGGAGTTCACGAGCAGTACTTC. Based on the CDR3 plus reference TRBV30 and TRBJ2-7, the full variable domain is SQTIHQWPATLVQPVGSPLSLECTVEGTSNPNLYWYRQAAGRGLQLLFYSVGIGQISSEVPQNLSASRPQDRQFILSSKKLLLSDSGFYLCAWSVVAGVHEQYFGPGTRLTVT.

The chain employs TRBV4-2 and TRBJ2-1; a weak D match, TRBD2 (6 bases). The V gene's germline CDR1 is LGHNA and CDR2 YNFKEQ. CDR3 size: 18 residues. Trimming cost V 4 bases and J 6 bases, with 25 bases left between them. DNA of the CDR3: TGTGCCAGCAGCCGCCCTGATCTAGCGAGGGAGGTGCTCAATGAGCAGTTCTTC. Translating it yields CASSRPDLAREVLNEQFF.

V is TRBV9 and J is TRBJ2-1; the D is unclear. Trimming took off 0 bases at V and 6 bases at J, with 10 bases between the two ends. CDR1 and CDR2 (germline): SGDLS, YYNGEE. The CDR3 sequence is 14 residues long. This CDR3 reads CASSVGEIGNEQFF. The CDR3 DNA is TGTGCCAGCAGCGTAGGCGAGATTGGCAATGAGCAGTTCTTC. Looking up the rest from reference TRBV9 and TRBJ2-1 gives the full variable domain: DSGVTQTPKHLITATGQRVTLRCSPRSGDLSVYWYQQSLDQGLQFLIQYYNGEERAKGNILERFSAQQFPDLHSELNLSSLELGDSALYFCASSVGEIGNEQFFGPGTRLTVL.

This clone was observed once. The chain combines TRBV10-1 with TRBJ2-7; 7 positions match TRBD2. This CDR3 spans 18 amino acids. With V trimmed by 3 bases and J by 3 bases, 17 bases remained unmatched. Germline assignment: CDR1 WNHNN and CDR2 SYGVQD (reference sequence). The CDR3: CASSDHRPQQRDFYEQYF. DNA for the CDR3: TGCGCCAGCAGTGACCATCGCCCGCAACAGCGGGACTTCTACGAGCAGTACTTC.

The CDR3: CASSLGLRTREKPYYEQYF. The CDR3 region has the DNA TGTGCCAGCAGCTTGGGGTTGCGGACCAGGGAAAAGCCGTACTACGAGCAGTACTTC. The genes are TRBV5-4 and TRBJ2-7; weak D call: TRBD1 (5 bases). The V end was cut by 0 bases, the J end by 3 bases, with 25 bases between. Germline lookup yields CDR1 SGHNT and CDR2 YYREEE (reference sequence). The CDR3 has 19 residues.

The chain joins TRBV13 to TRBJ1-1; 7 bases agree with TRBD1. Unmatched junction bases numbered 13, after V lost 7 bases and J lost 2 bases. The CDR3 contains 16 residues. Germline V gives CDR1 PRHDT, CDR2 FYEKMQ (reference sequence). The CDR3 DNA reads TGTGCCAGCATTCAGGGGGGCGGGCCAAGAAACACTGAAGCTTTCTTT. Amino acids: CASIQGGGPRNTEAFF.

The chain has TRBV5-6 and TRBJ1-3, with D maybe TRBD1 (5 bases). CDR3 length equals 15 residues. Germline CDR1 is SGHDT and CDR2 is YYEEEE. Trimming removed 0 bases from V and 2 bases from J, with 9 bases in between. CDR3 nucleotides: TGTGCCAGCAGCTTGGAGGAGGGGCCTGGAAACACCATATATTTT. It encodes CASSLEEGPGNTIYF.

The chain combines TRBV5-6 with TRBJ1-2; TRBD1 matches 9 bases. The CDR3 is 14 amino acids. CDR1 is SGHDT, CDR2 YYEEEE, per germline. J lost 4 bases, V lost 4 bases, and 5 bases had no gene match. CDR3: CASSRDREGYGYTF. CDR3 nucleotides: TGTGCCAGCAGCCGGGACAGGGAGGGCTATGGCTACACCTTC.

Note on this clone: Germline is not matched at one junction end, which may reflect a read error. This chain joins TRBV25-1 and TRBJ2-7; D possibly corresponds to TRBD2 (6 bases). The CDR3 contains 16 residues. Germline CDR1 is MGHDK and CDR2 is SYGVNS. In nucleotides, the CDR3 is TGTGCCAGCTCCAGAGCAAGGGTGGCGGGGAGGTACGTGCAGTACTTC. It encodes CASSRARVAGRYVQYF.

The chain carries TRBV27 and TRBJ2-7; possible D gene TRBD1, 6 bases. The germline V gene encodes CDR1 MNHEY and CDR2 SMNVEV (reference sequence). CDR3 length: 14 residues. V was cut by 9 bases and J by 2 bases, with 17 bases left in between. The CDR3 coding sequence is TGTGCCAGTTCAGGGGTCGGGCGGACCTACGAGCAGTACTTC. Translation gives CASSGVGRTYEQYF.

The chain couples TRBV28 to TRBJ1-1, with a weak D call TRBD1 (5 bases). CDR1 is MDHEN and CDR2 is SYDVKM in the germline V gene. CDR3 length: 15 amino acids. The germline V and J ends were trimmed by 8 bases and 4 bases, with 20 bases remaining between them. The DNA of the CDR3 is TGTGCCAGCCCTTCGGCGGGGGGACGGCTCACTGAAGCTTTCTTT. Amino acid sequence: CASPSAGGRLTEAFF.

The chain is built from TRBV14 and TRBJ2-2; the D gene is possibly TRBD2 (6 bases). The CDR3 is 15 amino acids. CDR1 SGHDN and CDR2 FVKESK come from the germline V gene. The V gene lost 1 base and the J gene lost 6 bases, with 12 bases spanning the gap. CDR3 nucleotide sequence: TGTGCCAGCAGCCAAGTCGTTGGAGGGGCCGGGGAGCTGTTTTTT. It codes for CASSQVVGGAGELFF.

This rearrangement joins TRBV11-3 to TRBJ2-1; a possible D gene is TRBD2 (5 bases). The CDR3 loop spans 12 amino acids. V lost 2 bases to trimming and J lost 9 bases, with 8 bases between them. CDR1 and CDR2 from the germline V gene are SGHNT and YENEEA. The CDR3 bases are TGTGCCAGCAGCTTAACGGGGATTGAGCAGTTCTTC. Its translation is CASSLTGIEQFF.

Note on this clone: A read error may produce the germline difference seen at one junction end. The chain is built from TRBV7-7 and TRBJ2-5; no firm D call. This CDR3 spans 15 amino acids. The germline CDR1 and CDR2 sequences are SSHAT and FNYEAQ (reference sequence). In nucleotides, the CDR3 is TGTGCTAGCAGCCCCCGAGGAGTACCCCAAGAGACCCAGTACTTC. Protein sequence: CASSPRGVPQETQYF.

The rearrangement uses TRBV27 and TRBJ1-2, with D tentatively TRBD1 (6 bases). The V and J ends lost 2 bases and 6 bases respectively, with 10 bases between them. Germline loops: CDR1 MNHEY, CDR2 SMNVEV (reference sequence). The CDR3 sequence is 13 residues long. The CDR3 loop reads CASSLRQDDGYTF. As DNA, the CDR3 is TGTGCCAGCAGTTTAAGACAGGACGATGGCTACACCTTC.

This clone has a handful of counts. The CDR3 sequence: CASSEARGGDQPQHF. The CDR3, as DNA: TGTGCCAGCAGTGAAGCGAGGGGGGGCGACCAGCCCCAGCATTTT. This sequence joins TRBV6-1 and TRBJ1-5; the D gene is possibly TRBD1 (6 bases). Trimming removed 0 bases from V and 7 bases from J, with 13 bases in between. Germline CDR1 MNHNS, CDR2 SASEGT. This CDR3 has 15 residues.

This chain connects TRBV5-1 to TRBJ2-7, with TRBD2 as a possible D gene (7 bases). This CDR3 comprises 16 residues. With 4 bases removed from V and 0 bases from J, the gap between germline ends came to 17 bases. Germline-derived CDR1 and CDR2 are SGHRS and YFSETQ. The CDR3 nucleotides are TGCGCCAGCAGCACCCTGGGGGCGGGGGACTCCTACGAGCAGTACTTC. Protein sequence: CASSTLGAGDSYEQYF.

J is TRBJ1-2 and V is TRBV9, with a possible D match to TRBD1 (5 bases). The CDR3 consists of 16 residues. CDR1 and CDR2 from the germline V gene are SGDLS and YYNGEE. The ends were cut back, 4 bases at V and 3 bases at J, with 19 bases in the middle. The CDR3 DNA reads as TGTGCCAGCAGCCCTACCCTGTTAGGGGTCGACTATGGCTACACCTTC. This codes for CASSPTLLGVDYGYTF.

There are a few counts of this clone. The rearrangement joins TRBV5-1 to TRBJ2-1; perhaps TRBD1 as D (6 bases). The CDR3 extends over 17 amino acids. Germline CDR1 SGHRS, CDR2 YFSETQ. The V end lost 4 bases, the J end lost 0 bases, and 17 bases lay between the germline ends. CDR3 sequence (DNA): TGCGCCAGCAGCCGGGACACCCATAGGAGCTCCTACAATGAGCAGTTCTTC. Residues: CASSRDTHRSSYNEQFF.

The chain employs TRBV18 and TRBJ1-5, with a possible D match to TRBD1 (5 bases). Trimming shortened V by 5 bases and J by 4 bases, and 15 bases separated the two germline ends. The germline V gene has CDR1 KGHSH and CDR2 LQKENI. The CDR3 totals 15 residues. CDR3 bases: TGTGCCAGCTCATCGACCCTGAAGGGGAATCAGCCCCAGCATTTT. Translation: CASSSTLKGNQPQHF.

This chain joins TRBV4-1 and TRBJ1-2, with D perhaps TRBD1 (6 bases). The CDR3 runs to 16 residues. Germline values: CDR1 MGHRA, CDR2 YSYEKL. Trimming cost V 0 bases and J 5 bases, with 16 bases left between them. CDR3 DNA: TGCGCCAGCAGCCAAGAGGGGACATCCGTTAGTTATGGCTACACCTTC. It is translated as CASSQEGTSVSYGYTF.